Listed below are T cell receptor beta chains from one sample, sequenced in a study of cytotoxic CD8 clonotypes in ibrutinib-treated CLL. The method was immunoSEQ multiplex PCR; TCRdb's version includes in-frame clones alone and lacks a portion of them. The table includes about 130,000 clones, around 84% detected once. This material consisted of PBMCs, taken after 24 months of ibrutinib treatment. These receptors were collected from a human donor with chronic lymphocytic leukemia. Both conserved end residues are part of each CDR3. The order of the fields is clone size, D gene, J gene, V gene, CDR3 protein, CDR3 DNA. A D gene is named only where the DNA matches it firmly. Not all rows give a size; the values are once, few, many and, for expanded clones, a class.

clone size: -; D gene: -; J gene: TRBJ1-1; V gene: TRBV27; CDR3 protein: CASTLRPGRIWVF; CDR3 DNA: TGTGCCAGCACCCTCAGGCCGGGGCGGATTTGGGTCTTT
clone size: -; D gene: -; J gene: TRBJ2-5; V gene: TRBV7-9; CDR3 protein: CASSPTLQTQYF; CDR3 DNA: TGTGCCAGCAGCCCAACGTTACAGACCCAGTACTTC
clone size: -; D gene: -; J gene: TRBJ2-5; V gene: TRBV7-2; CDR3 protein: CASSLGGSYQETQYF; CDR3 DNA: TGTGCCAGCAGCTTGGGGGGTTCGTACCAAGAGACCCAGTACTTC
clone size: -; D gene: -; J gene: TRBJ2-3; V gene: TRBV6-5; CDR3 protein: CASRLQDRSTDTQYF; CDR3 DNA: TGTGCCAGCAGACTTCAGGACAGAAGCACAGATACGCAGTATTTT
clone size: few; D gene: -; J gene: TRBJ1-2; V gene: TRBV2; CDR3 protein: CASSVSNYGYTF; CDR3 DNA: TGTGCCAGCAGTGTTAGCAACTATGGCTACACCTTC
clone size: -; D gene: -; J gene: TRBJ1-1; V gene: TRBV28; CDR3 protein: CASSYEYTEAFF; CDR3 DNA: TGTGCCAGCAGTTACGAATACACTGAAGCTTTCTTT
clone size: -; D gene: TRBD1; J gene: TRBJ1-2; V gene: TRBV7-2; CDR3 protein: CASSPWTGDGYTF; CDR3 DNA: TGTGCCAGCAGCCCCTGGACAGGAGATGGCTACACCTTC
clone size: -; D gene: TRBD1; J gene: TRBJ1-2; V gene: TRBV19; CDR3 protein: CASSTTGDYGYTF; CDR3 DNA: TGTGCCAGTAGTACTACAGGGGACTATGGCTACACCTTC
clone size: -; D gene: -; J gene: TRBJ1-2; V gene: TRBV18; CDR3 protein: CASSPSNYGYTF; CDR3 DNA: TGTGCCAGCTCACCAAGCAACTATGGCTACACCTTC
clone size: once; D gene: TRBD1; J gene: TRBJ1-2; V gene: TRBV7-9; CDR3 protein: CASSSTGGWYGYTF; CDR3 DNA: TGTGCCAGCAGCTCGACAGGGGGTTGGTATGGCTACACCTTC
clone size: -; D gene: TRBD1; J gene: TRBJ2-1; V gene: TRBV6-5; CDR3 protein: CASSYSGQWNEQFF; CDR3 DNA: TGTGCCAGCAGTTACTCGGGACAGTGGAATGAGCAGTTCTTC
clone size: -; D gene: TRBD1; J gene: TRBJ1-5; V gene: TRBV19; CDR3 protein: CASSRTGVQGWVNSNQPQHF; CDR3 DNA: TGTGCCAGTAGCAGGACAGGGGTTCAAGGTTGGGTCAATAGCAATCAGCCCCAGCATTTT
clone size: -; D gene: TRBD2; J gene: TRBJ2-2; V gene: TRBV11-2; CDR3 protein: CASSPPGLAGGVGELFF; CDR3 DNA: TGTGCCAGCAGCCCCCCGGGACTAGCGGGTGGGGTTGGGGAGCTGTTTTTT